Listed here is a single TCR beta chain. What antigen it recognizes has not been identified. Base qualities are missing; no much larger clone stands one base away. The cohort consisted of some 730 healthy bone marrow donors. At the time of sampling, every cohort member was nominally healthy, though immune exposures that went unrecorded were likely present. The donor was CMV seronegative and was included in the group of over 300 seronegative cohort members. Every donor gave a peripheral blood sample, and the peripheral blood mononuclear cells from that sample were used for TCR beta sequencing. The Qiagen DNeasy Blood Extraction Kit was used to extract genomic DNA from the blood cell samples. The germline V gene provides CDR1 MDHEN and CDR2 SYDVKM. From cysteine to phenylalanine, the CDR3 is 17 amino acids long. The retained sequence is limited to the CDR3, 51 bases, with the frame set at the first base. Unmatched junction bases come to 17, with V trimmed by 4 bases and J by 7 bases.

These data belong to a study of cytomegalovirus exposure and HLA in healthy donors (dated by TCRdb to about 2017). With regard to the full study: According to an earlier analysis of 587 of the donors, about 180 million T cells yielded 90 million to 140 million unique TCR beta sequences and about 300 Gb of sequence data. An early release that covered some 630 HLA-typed donors contained about 290 gigabases of sequencing data and tens of millions of unique TCR sequences. The genetic ancestry cluster associated with self-reported Caucasian donors included over 65% of the approximately 430 genotyped donors. The study aimed to test whether signatures of past pathogen exposure could be identified by cataloging public T cell receptors. Using immunosequencing, the study profiled T cell repertoires from 640 or so subjects and related those repertoires to cytomegalovirus serostatus. Besides the first cohort of about 730 subjects, a separate validation cohort made up of over 95 different subjects was used. High-throughput TCR immunosequencing, statistical association of individual TCRs with disease status, and machine learning were combined to predict cytomegalovirus infection status. A later analysis re-analyzed previously published TCR beta repertoires from 550 to 700 donors and added high-resolution HLA genotyping to study TCR occurrence patterns. The later analysis used no new phenotypic data to find candidate immune exposures, relying instead on TCR beta sequences and their occurrence across donors. In an earlier analysis of around 540 of the donors, high-throughput TCR beta sequencing was used to judge whether each TCR beta V gene segment behaved as functional or pseudogenic. Donor age, sex, ethnicity and CMV serostatus were collected together with the repertoire data. A later genetic analysis took genome-wide SNP genotypes for about three fifths of the 666 donors and used that subset as a discovery cohort. Every discovery cohort repertoire had been produced on one sequencing platform. HLA typing included class I and class II loci at four-digit resolution. Typing coverage varied by locus: roughly 629-640 donors for A, B, C, DRB1 and DQB1; roughly 520 for DQA1; about 570 for DPA1; approximately 490 for DPB1. About 5 DR-DQ haplotypes were handled as single units for association and clustering, since linkage in the cohort was strong. Among around 400 genotyped donors of the cohort, an average of approximately 240,000 unique TCR beta nucleotide sequences was sequenced per donor, of which about 18% were non-productive. Study-wide findings and limitations: Correlated functional status among segregating V segments might be attributable to linkage disequilibrium, but an unknown experimental factor could not be ruled out. In this cohort, only TCR beta chains were sequenced, and detectable features were limited by the absence of alpha or paired-chain data. Strong co-occurrence of HLA alleles, especially DR and DQ, made assigning TCR associations to individual alleles difficult. The study gave a list of over 150 TCR beta chains associated with cytomegalovirus. The sequencing pipeline was judged likely to have produced a cluster of highly shared sequence variants as a technical artifact. Compared with equally common non-associated chains, HLA-associated TCR beta chains in a later analysis were more clonally expanded and had lower generation probabilities. While some public TCRs were present in many individuals, most TCR sequences turned up only very rarely across donors. In an earlier analysis of approximately 590 of the donors, most TCR beta V segments appeared in productive rearrangements about 87% or about 30% of the time, broadly matching IMGT annotations. Immune exposure information for the cohort was limited to CMV serostatus. Compared with the approximately 670-donor mean, donors in an Asian-associated ancestry cluster had fewer N-insertions in productive TCRs, according to a later genetic analysis. Roughly uniform sequencing depth across donors was assumed in presence/absence analyses, although this assumption may not hold. A later analysis associated some 17,000 TCR beta sequences with specific HLA alleles at a false discovery rate of 0.05. In both the original and validation cohorts, the classifier was reported to diagnose cytomegalovirus status with high specificity and sensitivity. A few of the identified cytomegalovirus-associated TCR beta chains were confirmed in vitro to be specific for cytomegalovirus antigens. Because counts were too low, under 20 rarely observed V segments, including chromosome 9 orphons, were left out of the earlier analysis of some 640 of the donors. V-gene and J-gene trimming of TCR beta chains was associated with a missense DCLRE1C variant in a later genetic analysis, and the association was replicated in an independent cohort. Because HLA typing was unavailable for some donors at each locus, only the typed subset was used in association tests. A later analysis found that most CMV-associated TCR beta chains appeared HLA-restricted, with HLA associations seemingly driven largely by CMV exposure. A later analysis found that TCR association rates varied across HLA loci, with DRB1 alleles showing the most associated TCRs and HLA-C alleles the fewest. A further reported finding was that TCR beta sequences accurately predicted the HLA-A and HLA-B alleles for most subjects in the first cohort. According to the authors, the approach could potentially be generalized to other disease states and immunological phenotypes. According to a later analysis, parvovirus B19, influenza, CMV and Epstein-Barr virus appeared linked to several top co-occurrence clusters. Some IMGT-functional V segments, including TRBV6-2 and TRBV6-3, could not be distinguished by the 87-base-pair reads and were therefore excluded.

Receptor amplification or capture employed the immunoSEQ multiplex PCR assay. For the multiplex PCR, a mixture combining 60 forward primers for TCR Vbeta segments and 13 reverse primers for TCR Jbeta segments was used. The CDR3 region of rearranged TCR beta genes was amplified from genomic DNA with a multiplex PCR assay. The Illumina HiSeq System was used to sequence the amplified TCR beta libraries as 87-base-pair reads. For the original study's pipeline: A later analysis tallied 70 million to 100 million unique TCR beta chains across the 640 or so repertoires, and some 10 million of those chains were shared by two or more donors. To remove PCR and sequencing errors, raw reads were error-corrected and collapsed into unique sequences using a nearest-neighbor algorithm that merged closely related sequences. CDR3 sequences were aligned to IMGT reference sequences to assign V, D and J gene segments. For a sequence to be retained, at least a six-nucleotide match to both a V gene segment and a J gene segment was required. A rearrangement was called productive if the CDR3 had no stop codons and remained in frame with V and J, and every other rearrangement was called non-productive. Following IMGT convention, CDR3 was defined as the stretch from the second conserved V-encoded cysteine up to the conserved J-encoded phenylalanine. In an earlier analysis of some 550 of the donors, sequences lacking an unambiguous match to a single V gene segment were excluded. In an earlier analysis of approximately 500 of the donors, a V segment was called functional when productive rearrangements were above 56.7%, and segregating when the standard deviation between donors exceeded 5%. A statistical classification framework was built for diagnosing cytomegalovirus status from the catalog of TCR beta chain sequences. V and J gene assignment, in a later analysis, came from comparing TCR nucleotide sequences with IMGT/GENE-DB human TR gene sequences. The TCRdist pipeline was used in a later analysis to assign CDR3 sequences and most-parsimonious VDJ recombination scenarios. In a later analysis, each TCR beta chain was defined by its CDR3 amino acid sequence together with its V-gene family, and reads lacking a unique V-gene family were excluded. A later analysis removed 450 to 600 highly shared, low-generation-probability nucleotide sequences to deal with suspected cross-contamination and a sequencing artifact. For each public chain, a later analysis derived a clonal expansion index from normalized ranks of inferred template counts within each repertoire. In a later analysis, generation probabilities were computed using a VDJ recombination model fitted to out-of-frame rearrangements, and the results were checked against IGoR. In a later analysis, TCR-TCR, TCR-HLA and TCR-CMV co-occurrence was scored with hypergeometric tests, and a repertoire-size bias correction was applied to TCR pairs. A later analysis estimated false discovery rates by permuting HLA or CMV assignments 20 times. In a later analysis, co-occurring TCRs were grouped with DBSCAN, and TCRdist sequence similarity was added when clustering was performed within HLA-allele-positive subsets. Repertoires with fewer than 30,000 or more than 120,000 public chains, plus five repertoires with anomalous nucleotide sharing, were excluded from co-occurrence clustering. Drawn from immuneACCESS, this table holds only the in-frame rearrangements with V and J called that TCRdb kept. Clones are partly lost; checked studies trace under half to an unresolved V gene and leave the rest unexplained. That table supplies the V and J calls and clone size; D and trimming were determined from the DNA. The sample contains tens of thousands of clones, roughly 79% of them found a single time. Of the sample, 1.3% to 1.5% is held by the ten largest clones.

Sequencing used PBMCs. In this chain, TRBV28 is recombined with TRBJ2-5; 8 central nucleotides agree with TRBD2. The receptor's source is a male donor in good health and CMV-seronegative. The CDR3 in this case is CASSSPTVTRRGGTQYF. The sequenced DNA: TGTGCCAGCAGTTCCCCCACCGTGACTCGCCGGGGGGGGACCCAGTACTTC.